This note documents a single TCR beta chain sequence. Its specificity is unknown. The ends were cut back, 4 bases at V and 6 bases at J, with 14 bases in the middle. CDR1 and CDR2 from the germline V gene are MNHEY and SMNVEV (reference sequence). This CDR3 has 14 amino acids. This entry comes from a study of cytomegalovirus exposure and HLA in healthy donors. At the level of the study: Earlier work reported approximately 100 million unique TCR beta sequences from about 180 million T cells.

Findings and limits, study-wide: Researchers reported in a later analysis that a missense DCLRE1C variant was tied to TCR beta V- and J-gene trimming. Published work reported that the classifier diagnosed cytomegalovirus status with high specificity and sensitivity.

Primers included in the PCR were 60 Vbeta and 13 Jbeta primers. Only in-frame clones appear in the TCRdb table, and some are missing; sequencing was by immunoSEQ multiplex PCR. The sample holds over 150,000 clones, approximately 75% seen once. The chain joins TRBV27 to TRBJ2-3; a possible D gene is TRBD1 (6 bases). Material: PBMCs. This receptor was identified in a man aged 18-30 years in good health and CMV-seronegative. CDR3 in DNA: TGTGCCAGCAGTTCTGACAGGAATAGGGATACGCAGTATTTT. Residues: CASSSDRNRDTQYF.